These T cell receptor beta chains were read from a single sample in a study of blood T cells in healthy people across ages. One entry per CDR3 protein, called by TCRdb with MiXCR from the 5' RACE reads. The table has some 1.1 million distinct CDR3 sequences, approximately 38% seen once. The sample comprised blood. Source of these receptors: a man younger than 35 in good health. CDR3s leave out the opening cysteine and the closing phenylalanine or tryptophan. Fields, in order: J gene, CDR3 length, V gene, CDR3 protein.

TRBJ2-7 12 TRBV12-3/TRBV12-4 ASTEDGSSYEQY
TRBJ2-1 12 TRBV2 ASSDRVGRNEQF
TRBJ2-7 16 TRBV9 ASSVCVTGKKGSYEQY
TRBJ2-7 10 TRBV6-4 ASRVKYYEQY
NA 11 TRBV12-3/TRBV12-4 ASSSGTGVEQY
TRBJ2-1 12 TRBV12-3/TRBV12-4 ASSLPQGNNEQF
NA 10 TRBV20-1 SATDVYNEQY
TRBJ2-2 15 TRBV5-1 ASSLLAGPTNTGELF
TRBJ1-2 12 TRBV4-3 ASTPGQGSYGYT
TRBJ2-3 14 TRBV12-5 ASGLVRGQRDLTQY
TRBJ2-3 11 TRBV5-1 ASRQGQQDTQY
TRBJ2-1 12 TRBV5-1 ASSFDRGNDEQF
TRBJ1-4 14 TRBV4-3 ASSQEGTAINEKLF
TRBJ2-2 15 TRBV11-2 ASSLEGQGVGTGELF
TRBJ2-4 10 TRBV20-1 SASSDQNIQY
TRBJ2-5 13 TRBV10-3 AISESLTSGETQY
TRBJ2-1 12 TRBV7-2 ASSFWLAGGEQF
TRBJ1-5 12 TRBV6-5 ASSYGGNNQPQH
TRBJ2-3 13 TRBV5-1 ASSDLGPSLDTQY
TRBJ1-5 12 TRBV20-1 SARGGQGYQPQH
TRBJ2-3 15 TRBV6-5 ASSHGTSGGRGNTQY
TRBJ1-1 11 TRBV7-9 ASSATGADEAF
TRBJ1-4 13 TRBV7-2 ASSLDPGANEKLF
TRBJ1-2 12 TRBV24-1 ATSDQVRGAGYT
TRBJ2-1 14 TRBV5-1 ASSLGAGGPFSEQF
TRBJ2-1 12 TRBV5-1 ASSLSGGYNEQF
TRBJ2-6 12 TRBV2 ASSGVSGANVLT
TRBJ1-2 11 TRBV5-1 ASSLEQGIGYT
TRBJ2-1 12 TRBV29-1 SVPSPDRYNEQF
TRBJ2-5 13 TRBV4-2 ASSQEAADQETQY
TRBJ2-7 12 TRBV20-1 SARSTGTGYEQY
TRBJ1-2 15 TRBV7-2 ASSLPIGPITNYGYT
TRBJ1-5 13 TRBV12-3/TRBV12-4 ASSPGQGGQQPQH
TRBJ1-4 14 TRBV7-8 ASSSRGANTNEKLF
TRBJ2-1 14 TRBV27 ASSFTSAGPYNEQF
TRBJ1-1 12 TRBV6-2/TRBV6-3 ASSYFRDSHEAF
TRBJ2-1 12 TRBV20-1 SAISRAGSRKQF
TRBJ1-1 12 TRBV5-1 ASSLYPGPTEAF
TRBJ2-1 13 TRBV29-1 SVILIAGGMDEQF
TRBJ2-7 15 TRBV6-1 ASSQQDSLAHLYEQY
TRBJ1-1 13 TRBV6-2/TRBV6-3 ASRPRQGLNTEAF
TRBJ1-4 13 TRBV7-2 ASSSTGTSNEKLF
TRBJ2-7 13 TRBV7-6 ASSLEGDPSYEQY
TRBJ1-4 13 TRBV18 ASSPPATGGEKLF
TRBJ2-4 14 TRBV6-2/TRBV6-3 ASSYSGGLAKNIQY
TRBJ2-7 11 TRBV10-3 TISPTGGDEQY
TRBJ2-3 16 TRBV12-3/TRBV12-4 ASSYSLVLGQGADTQY
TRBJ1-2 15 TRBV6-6 ASSYSPTGNINYGCT
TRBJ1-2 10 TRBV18 ASSTISPGYT
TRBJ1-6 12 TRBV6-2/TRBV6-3 ASSRQGQNSPLH
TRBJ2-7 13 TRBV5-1 ASAPGVELSYEQY
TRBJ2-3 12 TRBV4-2 ASSARTSTDTQY